This T cell receptor beta chain appears in the sequencing data of a study of T cell repertoires in cytomegalovirus infection. For the study at large: Indicated by public TCR beta signatures were CMV infection and matching HLA type.

TCRdb independently ran MiXCR on the reads; one entry per CDR3 protein. The sample includes around 280,000 distinct CDR3 sequences, roughly a tenth of them seen just once. The V gene lost 5 bases and the J gene lost 3 bases, with 14 bases spanning the gap. This CDR3 is 15 amino acids long. CDR1 is SNHLY, CDR2 FYNNEI, per germline. This chain uses TRBV2 with TRBJ1-5, with D tentatively TRBD1 (5 bases). Source material: PBMCs. The receptor was derived from a human donor in good health (CMV status not recorded). Some clones in this sample may be carry-over from other donors' samples. CDR3 bases: TGTGCCAGCAGTAGTGACAGATCCTACAATCAGCCCCAGCATTTT. Residues: CASSSDRSYNQPQHF.